This TCR beta chain was sequenced for a study of T cells in women clearing cervical HPV infection. Across the study: Only a few women had HLA typing results available.

The study, taken as a whole, reports: A classifier using richness and V gene abundances reached an AUC of approximately 0.79. CIN3+ cases had significantly higher TCR repertoire richness than controls, but evenness did not differ. Associations may precede or follow infection; HPV-specific or memory T cells were not isolated.

Comment on this clone: The antigen is undetermined.

Sequencing was performed with immunoSEQ multiplex PCR; in TCRdb, only in-frame clones are kept and a portion is missing. This table holds tens of thousands of clones. The receptor was isolated from a woman aged 18 to 75 with a cervical HPV16 infection that either progressed to CIN3+ or cleared (not recorded which). The sample was blood buffy coat.

The CDR3 is CASIGDTGELFF. Partial CDR3 DNA: TGCGCCAGCATCGGGGACACCGGGGAG. The chain joins TRBV10-2 to TRBJ2-2; D perhaps matches TRBD2 (5 bases). The read finishes 3 residues shy of the CDR3 end, and the germline J gene is used to complete it. The V and J ends lost 7 bases and 3 bases respectively, with 6 bases between them. This CDR3 region has 12 residues. Germline values: CDR1 WSHSY, CDR2 SAAADI.